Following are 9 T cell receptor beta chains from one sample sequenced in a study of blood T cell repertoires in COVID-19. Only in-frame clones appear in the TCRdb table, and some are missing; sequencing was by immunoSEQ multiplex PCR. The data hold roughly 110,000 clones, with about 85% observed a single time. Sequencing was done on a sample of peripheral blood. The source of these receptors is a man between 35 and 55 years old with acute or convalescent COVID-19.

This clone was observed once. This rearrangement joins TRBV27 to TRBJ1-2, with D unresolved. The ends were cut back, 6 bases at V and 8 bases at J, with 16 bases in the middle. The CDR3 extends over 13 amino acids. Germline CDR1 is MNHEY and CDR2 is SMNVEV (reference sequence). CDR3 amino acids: CASSHGEVSGYTF. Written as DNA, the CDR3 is TGTGCCAGCAGCCACGGAGAGGTCTCCGGCTACACCTTC.

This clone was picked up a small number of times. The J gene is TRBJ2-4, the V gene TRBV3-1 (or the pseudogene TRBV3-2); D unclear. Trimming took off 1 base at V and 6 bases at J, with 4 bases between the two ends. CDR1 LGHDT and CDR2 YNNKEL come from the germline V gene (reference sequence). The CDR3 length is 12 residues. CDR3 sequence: CASSQGLNIQYF. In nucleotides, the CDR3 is TGTGCCAGCAGCCAAGGGCTAAACATTCAGTACTTC.

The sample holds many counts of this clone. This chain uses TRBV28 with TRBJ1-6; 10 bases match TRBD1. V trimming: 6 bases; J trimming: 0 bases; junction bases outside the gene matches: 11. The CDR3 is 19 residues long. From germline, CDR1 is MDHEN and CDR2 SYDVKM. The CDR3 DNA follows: TGTGCCAGCAGCCTAGGACAGGGGGGCCATCTCTCCTATAATTCACCCCTCCACTTT. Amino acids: CASSLGQGGHLSYNSPLHF.

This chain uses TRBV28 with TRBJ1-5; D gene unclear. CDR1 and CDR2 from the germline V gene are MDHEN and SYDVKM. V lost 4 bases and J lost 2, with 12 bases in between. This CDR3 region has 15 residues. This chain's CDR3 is CASSSPTPGNQPQHF. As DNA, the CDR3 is TGTGCCAGCAGTTCACCAACACCCGGCAATCAGCCCCAGCATTTT.

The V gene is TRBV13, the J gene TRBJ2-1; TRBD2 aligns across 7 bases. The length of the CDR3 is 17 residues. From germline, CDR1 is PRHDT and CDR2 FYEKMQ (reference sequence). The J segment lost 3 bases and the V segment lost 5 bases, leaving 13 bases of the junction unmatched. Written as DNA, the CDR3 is TGTGCCAGCAGCCCCGGGGCGGGGGTGCTCGGCTACAATGAGCAGTTCTTC. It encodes CASSPGAGVLGYNEQFF. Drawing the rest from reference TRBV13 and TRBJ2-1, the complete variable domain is AAGVIQSPRHLIKEKRETATLKCYPIPRHDTVYWYQQGPGQDPQFLISFYEKMQSDKGSIPDRFSAQQFSDYHSELNMSSLELGDSALYFCASSPGAGVLGYNEQFFGPGTRLTVL.

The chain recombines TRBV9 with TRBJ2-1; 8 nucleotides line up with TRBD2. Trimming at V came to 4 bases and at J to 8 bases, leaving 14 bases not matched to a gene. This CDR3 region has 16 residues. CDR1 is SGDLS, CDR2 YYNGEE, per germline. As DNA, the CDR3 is TGTGCCAGCAGCTATACCGGGACTAGTGGGATCTATGAGCAGTTCTTC. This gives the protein CASSYTGTSGIYEQFF.

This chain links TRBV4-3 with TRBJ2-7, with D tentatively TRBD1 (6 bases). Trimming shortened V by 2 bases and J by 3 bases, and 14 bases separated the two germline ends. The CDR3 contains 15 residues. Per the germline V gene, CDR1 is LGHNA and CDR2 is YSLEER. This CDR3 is CASSQQGWGGYEQYF. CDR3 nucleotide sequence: TGCGCCAGCAGCCAACAGGGGTGGGGTGGCTACGAGCAGTACTTC.

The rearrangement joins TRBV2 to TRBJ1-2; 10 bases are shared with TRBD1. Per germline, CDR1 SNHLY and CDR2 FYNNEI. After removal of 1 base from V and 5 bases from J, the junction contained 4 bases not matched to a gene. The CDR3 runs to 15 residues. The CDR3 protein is CASSEEGTGVYGYTF. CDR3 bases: TGTGCCAGCAGTGAAGAAGGGACAGGGGTTTATGGCTACACCTTC.

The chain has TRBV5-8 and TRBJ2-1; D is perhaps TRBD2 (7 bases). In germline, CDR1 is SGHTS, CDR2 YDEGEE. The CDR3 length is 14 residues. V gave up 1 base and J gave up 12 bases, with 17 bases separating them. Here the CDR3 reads CASSLFRGALGQFF. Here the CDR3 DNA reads TGTGCCAGCAGCTTGTTCCGGGGGGCACTGGGGCAGTTCTTC.